This TCR beta chain was sequenced for a study of T cells in Graves' hyperthyroidism and ophthalmopathy. Whole-study results and caveats: Researchers report that a 13 V-J model separated ophthalmopathy from stable hyperthyroidism. Clonotypes that were expanded in thyroid above 0.001 mostly appeared in blood too. The model foresaw ophthalmopathy a median 6.5 months prior to onset.

Patients aged 18 to 65 had newly diagnosed hyperthyroidism lasting under 2 months. This clonotype occurred many times. Its target is unknown. TCR beta CDR3 regions were amplified from RNA transcripts. HTBI primers were used for first-round RT-PCR of the TCR CDR3. MiXCR, applied by TCRdb to the multiplex PCR reads, yields one record per CDR3 protein. The sample includes roughly 180,000 distinct CDR3 sequences, approximately 15% of them seen just once. The source of this sequence is a woman aged 50 to 65 with Graves' hyperthyroidism. The source material was blood.

Written as DNA, the CDR3 is TGTGCCAGCAGTTTAGCTAGGGAGGGCTATGGCTACACCTTC. Protein sequence: CASSLAREGYGYTF. The V gene is TRBV28, the J gene TRBJ1-2; D unclear. Germline V lookup: CDR1 MDHEN, CDR2 SYDVKM. This CDR3 comprises 14 residues. The ends were cut back, 2 bases at V and 4 bases at J, with 11 bases in the middle.